These 18 T cell receptor beta chains came from one sample sequenced in a study of blood T cells in healthy people across ages. Through a sample-barcoded 5' primer and a J-beta primer mix, a second PCR was run for roughly 6 to 11 cycles. Using its own MiXCR run on the 5' RACE reads, TCRdb lists one record per CDR3 protein. The sample consists of around 800,000 distinct CDR3 sequences, less than 70% of them appearing once. Input material: blood. The source of these receptors is an older man in good health.

V is TRBV5-1 and J is TRBJ1-5; no clear D gene. In germline, CDR1 is SGHRS, CDR2 YFSETQ. The V end was cut by 1 base, the J end by 4 bases, with 12 bases between. The CDR3 runs 15 residues. DNA for the CDR3: TGCGCCAGCAGCTTGTCCCCTACAGTTAATCAGCCCCAGCATTTT. Encoded protein: CASSLSPTVNQPQHF.

This clonotype was seen only once. This sequence joins TRBV12-3 or TRBV12-4 and TRBJ1-1; no reliable D call. V was trimmed by 6 bases and J by 7 bases, leaving 15 bases between them. The CDR3 has 13 residues. CDR3 in amino acids: CASSGRVGVEAFF. In nucleotides, the CDR3 is TGTGCCAGCAGCGGACGCGTTGGGGTTGAAGCTTTCTTT.

The CDR3 sequence is CASSSRTPGLAGGPLSYNEQFF. The CDR3 coding sequence is TGTGCCAGCAGCTCCCGAACCCCGGGACTAGCGGGAGGACCCCTCTCCTACAATGAGCAGTTCTTC. The rearrangement uses TRBV11-2 and TRBJ2-1; 15 nucleotides line up with TRBD2. Germline CDR1 reads SGHAT; CDR2 reads FQNNGV. Trimming cost V 4 bases and J 0 bases; bases outside gene matches: 16. The CDR3 has 22 residues.

The chain joins TRBV6-5 to TRBJ2-5; 8 nucleotides agree with TRBD2. The CDR3 consists of 17 residues. V shed 0 bases, J shed 11 bases, and the junction held 17 bases outside the gene matches. Germline loops: CDR1 MNHEY, CDR2 SVGAGI. CDR3 sequence: CASSYSRGTRGFYEQYF. DNA of the CDR3: TGTGCCAGCAGTTACTCGAGGGGGACTAGAGGGTTCTACGAACAGTACTTC.

CDR3 DNA: TGTGCCAGCACCCGGACTAAGCCCTACAATGAGCAGTTCTTC. Translating gives CASTRTKPYNEQFF. V gene TRBV6-6 combines with J gene TRBJ2-1; a possible D gene is TRBD2 (6 bases). V lost 7 bases to trimming and J lost 2 bases, with 12 bases between them. Germline CDR1 MNHNY, CDR2 SVGAGI (reference sequence). The CDR3 sequence is 14 residues long.

This chain uses TRBV29-1 with TRBJ2-1, with 7 bases matching TRBD2. CDR3 length: 16 residues. J lost 1 base, V lost 0 bases, and 6 bases had no gene match. The germline gives CDR1 SQVTM, CDR2 ANQGSEA. The DNA for the CDR3 is TGCAGCGTTGAAGAAAACGGGAGGAGATCCTACAATGAGCAGTTCTTC. Its protein product is CSVEENGRRSYNEQFF.

The chain joins TRBV10-3 to TRBJ2-1, with a tentative D call TRBD1 (6 bases). The CDR3 spans 14 residues. Trimming removed 6 bases from V and 7 bases from J, with 16 bases in between. Germline-derived CDR1 and CDR2 are ENHRY and SYGVKD. The CDR3 DNA reads TGTGCCATCAGGGGGGCTGAGGGGCAGAATGAGCAGTTCTTC. It translates to CAIRGAEGQNEQFF.

In this sample, this clonotype turned up many times. This chain connects TRBV5-6 to TRBJ2-7; 8 positions agree with TRBD2. CDR1 is SGHDT and CDR2 is YYEEEE in the germline V gene. Losses at the gene ends were 3 bases for V and 3 bases for J; bases not matched to a gene: 2. This CDR3 contains 13 residues. For the CDR3, the DNA is TGTGCCAGCAGCTCAACTAGCGGCTACGAGCAGTACTTC. Its translation is CASSSTSGYEQYF.

This clonotype has a handful of counts. This chain links TRBV28 with TRBJ2-4, with 7 bases lining up with TRBD2. Germline V gene data show CDR1 as MDHEN and CDR2 as SYDVKM. This CDR3 comprises 15 residues. Germline trimming cut 3 bases from V and 4 bases from J; bases unmatched to any gene: 6. CDR3 DNA: TGTGCCAGCAGTTTTATCGGGGAGGGGAAAAACATTCAGTACTTC. As protein: CASSFIGEGKNIQYF.

The chain joins TRBV9 to TRBJ2-7; tentatively, D is TRBD1 or TRBD2 (5 bases each). The CDR3 runs 19 residues. With 3 bases removed from V and 3 bases from J, the gap between germline ends came to 28 bases. Germline V gene lookup returns CDR1 SGDLS and CDR2 YYNGEE. The CDR3, as DNA: TGTGCCAGCAGCGAGGGACGAAGAGTGGCCAATAGTTTCAGCTACGAGCAGTACTTC. Amino acid sequence: CASSEGRRVANSFSYEQYF.

The rearrangement links TRBV7-9 to TRBJ2-1; 10 bases agree with TRBD1. Germline V gene data show CDR1 as SEHNR and CDR2 as FQNEAQ (reference sequence). The CDR3 is 14 residues long. V lost 7 bases and J lost 13; bases outside the gene matches: 13. CDR3: CASTGGQGRETQFF. For the CDR3, the DNA is TGTGCCAGCACCGGGGGACAGGGGAGAGAGACCCAGTTCTTC. The variable domain in full, completed from reference TRBV7-9 and TRBJ2-1, reads DTGVSQNPRHKITKRGQNVTFRCDPISEHNRLYWYRQTLGQGPEFLTYFQNEAQLEKSRLLSDRFSAERPKGSFSTLEIQRTEQGDSAMYLCASTGGQGRETQFFGPGTRLTVL.

The chain links TRBV5-1 to TRBJ2-6; TRBD1 agrees at 7 bases. This CDR3 is 15 amino acids long. V was clipped by 0 bases and J by 12 bases; unmatched bases: 9. Germline CDR1 is SGHRS and CDR2 is YFSETQ. The CDR3 DNA is TGCGCCAGCAGCTTGGAGGGGGCGAAAGGGTCCGTCCTGACTTTC. This translates into CASSLEGAKGSVLTF.

Worth noting for this clonotype: A junction end diverges from the germline sequence, so it may reflect a read error. The chain uses TRBV27 and TRBJ2-1, with 7 positions matching TRBD2. This CDR3 is built from 15 residues. The germline V gene encodes CDR1 MNHEY and CDR2 SMNVEV (reference sequence). This CDR3 reads CACSPLGSGVNEQFF. CDR3 bases: TGTGCCTGCAGTCCCTTAGGAAGCGGGGTTAATGAGCAGTTCTTC.

Worth noting for this clonotype: This may stem from a read error, because a much larger clone lies one nucleotide away. V usage is TRBV5-1 and J usage is TRBJ2-3; 8 bases align to TRBD2. V gave up 0 bases and J gave up 14 bases; unmatched junction bases: 14. From germline, CDR1 is SGHRS and CDR2 YFSETQ. CDR3 length: 15 residues. The CDR3 here is CASSLEGLVHRYAYF. CDR3 bases: TGCGCCAGCAGCTTGGAGGGACTAGTGCACAGATACGCGTATTTT.

About this clonotype: This sequence may be a read error, since a much larger clone differs from it by one base. DNA for the CDR3: TGTGCCAGCAGCCGAGCGGAGGGGGGTGAGCAGTTCTTC. Translated: CASSRAEGGEQFF. The genes are TRBV28 and TRBJ2-1, with D perhaps given as TRBD1 or TRBD2 (6 bases each). The V and J ends lost 6 bases and 9 bases respectively, with 15 bases between them. From germline, CDR1 is MDHEN and CDR2 SYDVKM. CDR3 size: 13 residues.

This chain links TRBV6-6 with TRBJ2-5; D may be TRBD1 (5 bases). This CDR3 region has 14 residues. Germline V gene data show CDR1 as MNHNY and CDR2 as SVGAGI (reference sequence). Trimming removed 6 bases from V and 11 bases from J, with 22 bases in between. CDR3 in DNA: TGTGCCAGCAGCCCCGTCCGGGCGGACAATGAGCAGTACTTC. It yields the protein CASSPVRADNEQYF.

V and J are TRBV7-9 and TRBJ2-7, with D perhaps matching TRBD2 (7 bases). In germline, CDR1 is SEHNR, CDR2 FQNEAQ (reference sequence). CDR3 size: 12 residues. The V end was cut by 8 bases, the J end by 3 bases, with 11 bases between. The CDR3: CASQGRDYEQYF. CDR3 sequence (DNA): TGTGCCAGCCAGGGGAGGGACTACGAGCAGTACTTC.

This chain uses TRBV5-1 with TRBJ2-1; 8 positions agree with TRBD1. CDR1 SGHRS and CDR2 YFSETQ come from the germline V gene. There are 15 residues in the CDR3. Trimming removed 4 bases from V and 5 bases from J; junction bases left unmatched: 8. CDR3 nucleotide sequence: TGCGCCAGCAGCATGGGGCAGGGGGCCGACAATGAGCAGTTCTTC. It translates to CASSMGQGADNEQFF. The full variable domain, rest sourced from reference TRBV5-1 and TRBJ2-1, is KAGVTQTPRYLIKTRGQQVTLSCSPISGHRSVSWYQQTPGQGLQFLFEYFSETQRNKGNFPGRFSGRQFSNSRSEMNVSTLELGDSALYLCASSMGQGADNEQFFGPGTRLTVL.